This T cell receptor beta chain was recorded in a study of T cell repertoires in cytomegalovirus infection. Across the whole study: The study used recently identified HLA-C-restricted and well-studied HLA-B-restricted CMV epitopes. Public TCR beta signatures marked donors with CMV infection and the matching HLA. Regarding the study as a whole: Summed frequency of public TCR beta families distinguished CMV carriers with the relevant HLA. CMV-specific TCR beta clonotypes restricted by HLA-C dominated the ex vivo response.

This clonotype has only a few counts. Antigen specificity is unknown. V dropped 1 base and J dropped 4; count of bases not matched to a gene: 12. The CDR3 length is 16 residues. The germline CDR1 and CDR2 sequences are SQVTM and ANQGSEA. MiXCR was run by TCRdb on the reads, yielding one entry per CDR3 protein. Of some 350,000 distinct CDR3 sequences listed, 34% are singletons. This sequence originates from a human donor in good health (CMV status not recorded). Some clones in this sample may be carry-over from other donors' samples. V is TRBV29-1 and J is TRBJ2-7, with 8 bases that match TRBD1. Sequencing used cultured PBMCs, obtained from culture after CMV antigen stimulation. CDR3 residues: CSVEGHRGQGGYEQYF. In DNA form, the CDR3 reads TGCAGCGTTGAAGGCCACCGAGGACAGGGTGGATACGAGCAGTACTTC.